This T cell receptor beta chain derives from a study of blood T cell repertoires in COVID-19. Clones were sequenced by immunoSEQ multiplex PCR, and TCRdb holds only the in-frame ones, with some missing. The sample shows more than 150,000 clones, 80% to 90% of them seen only once. This clone was recorded a few times. Looked up from germline, CDR1 is MNHEY and CDR2 is SVGEGT. The V end lost 0 bases, the J end lost 1 base, and 12 bases lay between the germline ends. The CDR3 is 16 residues long. The material sequenced was peripheral blood. The chain employs TRBV6-2 or TRBV6-3 and TRBJ1-2; D not resolved. The receptor was isolated from a woman aged 80 or over with COVID-19, enrolled during active disease. This CDR3 is CASSYSAGDNNYGYTF. The CDR3 DNA sequence: TGTGCCAGCAGTTACTCAGCCGGGGATAATAACTATGGCTACACCTTC.